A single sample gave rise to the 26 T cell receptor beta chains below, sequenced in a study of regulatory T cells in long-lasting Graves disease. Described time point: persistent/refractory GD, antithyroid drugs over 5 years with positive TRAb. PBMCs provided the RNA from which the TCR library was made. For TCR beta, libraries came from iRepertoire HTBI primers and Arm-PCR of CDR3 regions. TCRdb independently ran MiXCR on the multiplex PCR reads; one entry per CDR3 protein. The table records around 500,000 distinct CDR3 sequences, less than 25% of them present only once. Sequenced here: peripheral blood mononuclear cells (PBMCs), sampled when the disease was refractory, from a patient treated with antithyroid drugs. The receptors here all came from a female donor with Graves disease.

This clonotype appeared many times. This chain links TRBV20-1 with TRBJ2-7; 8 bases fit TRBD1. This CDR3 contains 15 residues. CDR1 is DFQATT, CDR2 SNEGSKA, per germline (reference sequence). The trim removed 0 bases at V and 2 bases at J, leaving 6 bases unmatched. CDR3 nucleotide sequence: TGCAGTGCTAGAGACCCCGGGACAGGAACCTACGAGCAGTACTTC. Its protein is CSARDPGTGTYEQYF.

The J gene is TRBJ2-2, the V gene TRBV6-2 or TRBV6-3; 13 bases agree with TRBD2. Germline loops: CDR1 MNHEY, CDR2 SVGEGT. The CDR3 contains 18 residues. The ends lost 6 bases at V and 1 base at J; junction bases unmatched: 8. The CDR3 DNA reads TGTGCCAGCAGCCCCGGGACTAGCGGGACTCTGAACACCGGGGAGCTGTTTTTT. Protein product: CASSPGTSGTLNTGELFF.

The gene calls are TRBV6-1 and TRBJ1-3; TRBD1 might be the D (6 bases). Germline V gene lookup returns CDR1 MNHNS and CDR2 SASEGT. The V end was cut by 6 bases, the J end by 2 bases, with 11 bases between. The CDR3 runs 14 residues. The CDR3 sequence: CASRQGWTGNTIYF. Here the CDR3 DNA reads TGTGCCAGCAGACAGGGTTGGACTGGAAACACCATATATTTT.

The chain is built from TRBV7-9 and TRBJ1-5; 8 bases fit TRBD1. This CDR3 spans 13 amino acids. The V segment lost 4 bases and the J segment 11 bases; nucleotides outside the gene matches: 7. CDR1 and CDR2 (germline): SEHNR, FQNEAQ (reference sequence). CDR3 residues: CASSSRQGAAQHF. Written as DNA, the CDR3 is TGTGCCAGCAGCTCCCGTCAGGGGGCGGCCCAGCATTTT.

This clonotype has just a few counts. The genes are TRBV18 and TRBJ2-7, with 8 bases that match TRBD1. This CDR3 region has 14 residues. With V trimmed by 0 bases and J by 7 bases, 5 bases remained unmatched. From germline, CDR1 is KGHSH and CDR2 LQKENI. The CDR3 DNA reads TGTGCCAGCTCACCACCACAGGGGGAGTGGGAGCAGTACTTC. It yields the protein CASSPPQGEWEQYF.

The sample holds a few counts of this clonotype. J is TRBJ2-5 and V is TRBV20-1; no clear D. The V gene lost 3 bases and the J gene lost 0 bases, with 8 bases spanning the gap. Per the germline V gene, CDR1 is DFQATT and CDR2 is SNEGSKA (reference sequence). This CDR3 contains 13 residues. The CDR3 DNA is TGCAGTGCTAGCGGTCAGGACCAAGAGACCCAGTACTTC. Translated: CSASGQDQETQYF.

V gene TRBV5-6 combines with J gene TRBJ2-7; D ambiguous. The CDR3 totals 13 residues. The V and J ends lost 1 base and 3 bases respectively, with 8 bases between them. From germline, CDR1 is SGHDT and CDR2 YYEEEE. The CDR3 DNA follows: TGTGCCAGCAGCTTGCCCGGGTTCTACGAGCAGTACTTC. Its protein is CASSLPGFYEQYF.

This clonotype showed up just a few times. DNA of the CDR3: TGCGCCAGCAGCCAAAGTTGGGACAGGGGCACCTACGAGCAGTACTTC. Its protein product is CASSQSWDRGTYEQYF. The chain uses TRBV5-1 and TRBJ2-7; 10 nucleotides agree with TRBD1. The CDR3 extends over 16 amino acids. The ends lost 4 bases at V and 2 bases at J; junction bases unmatched: 9. From germline, CDR1 is SGHRS and CDR2 YFSETQ.

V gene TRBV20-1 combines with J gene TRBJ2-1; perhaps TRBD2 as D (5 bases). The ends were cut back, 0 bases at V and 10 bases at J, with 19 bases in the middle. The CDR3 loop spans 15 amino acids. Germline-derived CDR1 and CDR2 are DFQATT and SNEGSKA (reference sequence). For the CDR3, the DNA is TGCAGTGCTAGAGATTCGCGGGTTGCCTTTTCGGAGCAGTTCTTC. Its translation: CSARDSRVAFSEQFF.

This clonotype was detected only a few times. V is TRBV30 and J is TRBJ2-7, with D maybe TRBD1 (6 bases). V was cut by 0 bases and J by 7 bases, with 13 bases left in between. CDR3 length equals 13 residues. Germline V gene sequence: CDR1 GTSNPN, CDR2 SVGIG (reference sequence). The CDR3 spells CAWSVNPRGEQYF. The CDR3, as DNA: TGTGCCTGGAGTGTAAACCCCAGGGGAGAGCAGTACTTC.

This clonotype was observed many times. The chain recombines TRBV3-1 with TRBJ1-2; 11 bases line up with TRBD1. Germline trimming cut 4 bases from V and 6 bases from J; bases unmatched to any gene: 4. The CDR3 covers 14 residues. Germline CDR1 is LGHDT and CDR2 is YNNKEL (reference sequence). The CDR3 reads CASSPDRGRDGYTF. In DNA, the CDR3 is TGTGCCAGCAGCCCGGACAGGGGGCGGGATGGCTACACCTTC.

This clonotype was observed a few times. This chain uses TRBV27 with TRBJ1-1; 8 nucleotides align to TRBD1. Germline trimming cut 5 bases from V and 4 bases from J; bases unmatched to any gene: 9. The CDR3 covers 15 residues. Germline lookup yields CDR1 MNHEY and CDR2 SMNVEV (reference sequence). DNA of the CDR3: TGTGCCAGCAGTCTGATAACAGGGGGAAGCACTGAAGCTTTCTTT. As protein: CASSLITGGSTEAFF.

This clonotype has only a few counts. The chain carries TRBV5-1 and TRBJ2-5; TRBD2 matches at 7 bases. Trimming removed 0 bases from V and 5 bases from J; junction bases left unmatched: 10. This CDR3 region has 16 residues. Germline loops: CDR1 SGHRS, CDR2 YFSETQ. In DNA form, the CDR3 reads TGCGCCAGCAGCTTGGCCCCACGGGCGGGAGAGGAGACCCAGTACTTC. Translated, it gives CASSLAPRAGEETQYF.

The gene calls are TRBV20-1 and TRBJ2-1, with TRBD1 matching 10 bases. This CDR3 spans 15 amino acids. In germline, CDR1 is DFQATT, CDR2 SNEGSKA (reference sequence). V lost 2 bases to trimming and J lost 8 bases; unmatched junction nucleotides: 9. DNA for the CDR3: TGCAGTGCTAGATCCGACAGGGGGCTGGTGCATGAGCAGTTCTTC. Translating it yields CSARSDRGLVHEQFF.

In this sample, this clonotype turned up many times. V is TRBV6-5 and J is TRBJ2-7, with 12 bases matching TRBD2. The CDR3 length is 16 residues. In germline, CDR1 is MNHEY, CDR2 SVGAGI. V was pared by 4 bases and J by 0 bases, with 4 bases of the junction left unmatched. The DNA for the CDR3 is TGTGCCAGCAGTTCCCGGACTAGCGGGATCTCCTACGAGCAGTACTTC. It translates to CASSSRTSGISYEQYF.

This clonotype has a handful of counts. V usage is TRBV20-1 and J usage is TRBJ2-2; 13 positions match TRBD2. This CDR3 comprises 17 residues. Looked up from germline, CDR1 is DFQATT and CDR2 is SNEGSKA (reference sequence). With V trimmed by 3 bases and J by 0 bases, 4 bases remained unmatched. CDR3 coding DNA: TGCAGTGCTAGCCCGGGACTAGCGGGACCGAACACCGGGGAGCTGTTTTTT. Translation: CSASPGLAGPNTGELFF.

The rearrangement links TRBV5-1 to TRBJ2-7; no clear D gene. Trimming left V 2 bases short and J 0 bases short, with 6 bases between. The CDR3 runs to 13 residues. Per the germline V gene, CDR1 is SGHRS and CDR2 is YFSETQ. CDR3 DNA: TGCGCCAGCAGCTTCAAGTCCTCCTACGAGCAGTACTTC. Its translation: CASSFKSSYEQYF.

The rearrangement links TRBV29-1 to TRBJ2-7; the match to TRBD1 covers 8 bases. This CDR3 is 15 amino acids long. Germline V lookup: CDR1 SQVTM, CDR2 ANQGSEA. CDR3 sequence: CRVHYSGTGSYEQYF. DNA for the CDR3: TGCAGAGTTCATTATTCCGGGACAGGATCCTACGAGCAGTACTTC.

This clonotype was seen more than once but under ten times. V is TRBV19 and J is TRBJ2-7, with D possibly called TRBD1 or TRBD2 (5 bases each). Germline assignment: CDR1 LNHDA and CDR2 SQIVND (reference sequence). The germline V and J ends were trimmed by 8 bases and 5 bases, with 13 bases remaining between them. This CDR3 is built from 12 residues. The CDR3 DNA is TGTGCCAGTGATGATGGGGACGACGAGCAGTACTTC. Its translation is CASDDGDDEQYF.

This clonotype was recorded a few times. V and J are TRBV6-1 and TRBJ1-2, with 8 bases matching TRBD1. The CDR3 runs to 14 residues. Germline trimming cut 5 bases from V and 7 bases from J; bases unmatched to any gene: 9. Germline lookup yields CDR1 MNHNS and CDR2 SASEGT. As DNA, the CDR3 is TGTGCCAGCAGTCGTCAGGGGGCAATTTTTGGCTACACCTTC. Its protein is CASSRQGAIFGYTF.

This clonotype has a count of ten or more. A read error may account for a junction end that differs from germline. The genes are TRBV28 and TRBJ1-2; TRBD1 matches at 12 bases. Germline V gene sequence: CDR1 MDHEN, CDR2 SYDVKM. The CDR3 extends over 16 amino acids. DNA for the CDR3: TGTGCCAGCCGTTTGGGGGGACAGGGGGCGCATTATGGCTACACCTTC. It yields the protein CASRLGGQGAHYGYTF.

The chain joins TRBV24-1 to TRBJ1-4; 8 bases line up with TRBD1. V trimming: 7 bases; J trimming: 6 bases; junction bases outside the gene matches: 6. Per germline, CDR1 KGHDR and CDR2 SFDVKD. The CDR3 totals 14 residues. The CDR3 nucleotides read TGTGCCACCAGCTCACAGGGGGGAGATGAAAAACTGTTTTTT. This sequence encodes CATSSQGGDEKLFF.

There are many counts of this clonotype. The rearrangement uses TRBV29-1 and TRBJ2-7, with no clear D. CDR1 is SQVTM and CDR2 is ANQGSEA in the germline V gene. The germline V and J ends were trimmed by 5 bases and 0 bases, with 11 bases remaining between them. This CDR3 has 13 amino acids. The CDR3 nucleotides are TGCAGCGTTTTCGGTCACAGCTCCTACGAGCAGTACTTC. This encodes CSVFGHSSYEQYF.

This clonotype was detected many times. CDR3 DNA: TGTGCCAGCAGCGTAGCAGAGGGGCTGGGGGAAAAACTGTTTTTT. This encodes CASSVAEGLGEKLFF. The chain has TRBV9 and TRBJ1-4; possibly TRBD1 for D (5 bases). This CDR3 comprises 15 residues. The V gene lost 0 bases and the J gene lost 8 bases, with 14 bases spanning the gap. CDR1 SGDLS and CDR2 YYNGEE come from the germline V gene.

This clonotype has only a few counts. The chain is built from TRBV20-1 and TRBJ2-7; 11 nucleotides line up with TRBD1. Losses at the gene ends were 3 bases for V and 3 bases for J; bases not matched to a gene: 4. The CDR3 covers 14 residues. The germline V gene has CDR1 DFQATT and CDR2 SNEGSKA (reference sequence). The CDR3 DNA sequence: TGCAGTGCTAGGGCGGACAGGGGGCTCTACGAGCAGTACTTC. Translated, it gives CSARADRGLYEQYF.

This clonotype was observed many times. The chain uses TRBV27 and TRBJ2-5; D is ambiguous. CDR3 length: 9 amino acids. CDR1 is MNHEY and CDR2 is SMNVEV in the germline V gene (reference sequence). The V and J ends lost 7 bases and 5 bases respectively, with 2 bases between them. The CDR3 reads CASKETQYF. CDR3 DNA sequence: TGTGCCAGCAAGGAGACCCAGTACTTC.